A few counts support the clone carrying this TCR beta chain. What it binds is unknown. The sample originates from a study of identical twins. Study-level findings and limits: Fewer insertions characterized abundant cord blood beta clonotypes, whereas memory repertoires showed none. Beta out-of-frame sequences showed weaker excess sharing between twins.

With template switching, a universal primer site was added, and the cDNA carried unique molecular identifiers. Each CDR3 protein gets one entry after TCRdb re-called the 5' RACE reads with MiXCR. The sample carries more than 200,000 distinct CDR3 sequences, approximately 9% recorded once. V dropped 2 bases and J dropped 3 bases, with 8 bases sitting between them. The CDR3 covers 13 residues. Looked up from germline, CDR1 is LGHDT and CDR2 is YNNKEL (reference sequence). The V call is TRBV3-1, the J call TRBJ2-7; D is ambiguous. The specimen sequenced was memory (CD45RO+) T cells sorted from blood. This TCR derives from a woman aged 18-29 years in good health. CDR3 protein: CASSQSTNYEQYF. DNA of the CDR3: TGTGCCAGCAGCCAAAGTACTAACTACGAGCAGTACTTC.